The following is a T cell receptor (beta chain) sequence with its context. This sample stems from a study of T cell changes during pregnancy in multiple sclerosis. Repertoires were generated with immunoSEQ multiplex PCR, while TCRdb's copy carries only in-frame clones and drops some. The profile covers tens of thousands of clones, with more than 70% appearing a single time and about 0.9% taken by the ten largest. Trimming took 5 bases from V and 5 from J, leaving 12 bases between them. Germline V gene sequence: CDR1 LNHDA, CDR2 SQIVND (reference sequence). The CDR3 has 13 amino acids. Source: peripheral blood, taken in the first trimester of pregnancy. The clonotype was recovered from a female donor in good health, enrolled as a control in a pregnancy study. V and J are TRBV19 and TRBJ2-5; TRBD2 is a possible D gene (6 bases). The CDR3 is CASSWRDRETQYF. The CDR3 region has the DNA TGTGCCAGTAGTTGGAGGGATCGGGAGACCCAGTACTTC.